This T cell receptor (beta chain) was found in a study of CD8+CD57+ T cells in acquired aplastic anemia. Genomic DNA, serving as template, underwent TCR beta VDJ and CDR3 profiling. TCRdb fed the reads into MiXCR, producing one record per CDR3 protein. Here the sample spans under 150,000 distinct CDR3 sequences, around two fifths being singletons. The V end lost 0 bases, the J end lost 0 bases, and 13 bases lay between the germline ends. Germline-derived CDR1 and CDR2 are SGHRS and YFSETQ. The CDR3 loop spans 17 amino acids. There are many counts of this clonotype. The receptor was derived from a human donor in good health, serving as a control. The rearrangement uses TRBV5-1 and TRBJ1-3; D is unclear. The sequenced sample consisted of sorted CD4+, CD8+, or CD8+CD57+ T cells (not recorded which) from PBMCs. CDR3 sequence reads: CASSLETLPNSGNTIYF. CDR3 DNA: TGCGCCAGCAGCTTGGAGACCCTGCCGAACTCTGGAAACACCATATATTTT.